These 20 T cell receptor beta chains were sequenced from one sample in a study of blood T cell repertoires in COVID-19. Some clones are missing from TCRdb's copy, which holds only in-frame ones; the method was immunoSEQ multiplex PCR. Among about 200,000 clones, around 90% were seen once, and the ten largest hold 3% to 3.5%. Sequences were obtained from peripheral blood. These receptors came from a man aged 60 to 69 with acute or convalescent COVID-19.

The V and J genes are TRBV28 and TRBJ2-7; weak D call: TRBD2 (5 bases). CDR1 MDHEN and CDR2 SYDVKM come from the germline V gene. There are 14 residues in the CDR3. The germline V and J ends were trimmed by 7 bases and 0 bases, with 13 bases remaining between them. The DNA of the CDR3 is TGTGCCAGCATTGGACTCACGGTCTCCTACGAGCAGTACTTC. Its translation: CASIGLTVSYEQYF.

The chain recombines TRBV29-1 with TRBJ2-3; 7 positions match TRBD1. Germline CDR1 is SQVTM and CDR2 is ANQGSEA. The CDR3 sequence is 19 residues long. Germline trimming cut 0 bases from V and 1 base from J; bases unmatched to any gene: 16. The CDR3 reads CSVEEGLRPGQGGTDTQYF. CDR3 DNA sequence: TGCAGCGTTGAAGAAGGACTGAGACCTGGCCAGGGGGGCACAGATACGCAGTATTTT.

The chain combines TRBV11-1 with TRBJ2-7, with a tentative D call TRBD2 (6 bases). The ends were cut back, 11 bases at V and 4 bases at J, with 6 bases in the middle. The CDR3 is 9 residues long. The germline V gene has CDR1 SGHAT and CDR2 FQDESV (reference sequence). CDR3 nucleotides: TGTGCCGGGGGGTACGAGCAGTACTTC. It encodes CAGGYEQYF.

The chain joins TRBV4-3 to TRBJ2-1; D is perhaps TRBD2 (5 bases). The CDR3 totals 15 residues. Trimming took 0 bases from V and 13 from J, leaving 19 bases between them. Germline V CDR1 and CDR2: LGHNA, YSLEER. DNA for the CDR3: TGCGCCAGCAGCCAAGATGGGAGCGCCCCTGGGATTCAGTTCTTC. Translating gives CASSQDGSAPGIQFF.

V usage is TRBV6-5 and J usage is TRBJ2-5; tentatively, D is TRBD2 (6 bases). The CDR3 sequence is 14 residues long. V was trimmed by 2 bases and J by 2 bases, leaving 9 bases between them. Germline V gene lookup returns CDR1 MNHEY and CDR2 SVGAGI. The CDR3 DNA is TGTGCCAGCAGTTACGCAGGGAGGCAAGAGACCCAGTACTTC. This gives the protein CASSYAGRQETQYF.

The chain couples TRBV5-1 to TRBJ2-1; 10 bases align to TRBD1. The CDR3 is 15 amino acids. The ends lost 4 bases at V and 5 bases at J; junction bases unmatched: 6. From germline, CDR1 is SGHRS and CDR2 YFSETQ. The CDR3 bases are TGCGCCAGCAGCGTCCGGGACAGGGGAGACAATGAGCAGTTCTTC. Translation: CASSVRDRGDNEQFF.

This sequence joins TRBV5-1 and TRBJ1-1; tentative D call: TRBD1 (5 bases). CDR1 and CDR2 from the germline V gene are SGHRS and YFSETQ. Trimming cost V 1 base and J 0 bases, with 7 bases left between them. The CDR3 is 14 residues long. The CDR3, as DNA: TGCGCCAGCAGCTTGAGGGGAATGAACACTGAAGCTTTCTTT. Its protein is CASSLRGMNTEAFF. Drawing the rest from reference TRBV5-1 and TRBJ1-1, the complete variable domain is KAGVTQTPRYLIKTRGQQVTLSCSPISGHRSVSWYQQTPGQGLQFLFEYFSETQRNKGNFPGRFSGRQFSNSRSEMNVSTLELGDSALYLCASSLRGMNTEAFFGQGTRLTVV.

The chain has TRBV6-5 and TRBJ2-7; 8 nucleotides match TRBD1. CDR3 length: 13 amino acids. Per germline, CDR1 MNHEY and CDR2 SVGAGI. Germline trimming cut 6 bases from V and 6 bases from J; bases unmatched to any gene: 7. CDR3 coding DNA: TGTGCCAGCAGAACCCCAGGGGGCGGCGAGCAGTACTTC. This encodes CASRTPGGGEQYF.

The J gene is TRBJ2-5, the V gene TRBV3-1 (or the pseudogene TRBV3-2); 13 bases map to TRBD2. The CDR3 runs to 15 residues. Germline V gives CDR1 LGHDT, CDR2 YNNKEL (reference sequence). V shed 4 bases, J shed 3 bases, and the junction held 2 bases outside the gene matches. The CDR3 spells CASSPGTSGEETQYF. The CDR3 DNA reads as TGTGCCAGCAGCCCCGGGACTAGCGGGGAAGAGACCCAGTACTTC.

This rearrangement joins TRBV7-8 to TRBJ2-3, with no clear D. The CDR3 is 13 residues long. The V end lost 10 bases, the J end lost 4 bases, and 15 bases lay between the germline ends. In germline, CDR1 is SGHVS, CDR2 FQNEAQ. The CDR3 protein is CATKPGFADTQYF. The DNA of the CDR3 is TGTGCCACTAAGCCTGGTTTCGCAGATACGCAGTATTTT.

V and J are TRBV6-5 and TRBJ2-2; D not certain. V shed 8 bases and J shed 4 bases, with 5 bases lying between them. The CDR3 contains 11 residues. Germline lookup yields CDR1 MNHEY and CDR2 SVGAGI. The CDR3 DNA reads as TGTGCCAGCCAGGTCACCGGGGAGCTGTTTTTT. Its protein product is CASQVTGELFF.

The V and J genes are TRBV9 and TRBJ2-3; 12 bases fit TRBD1. There are 15 residues in the CDR3. J was trimmed by 9 bases and V by 0 bases; bases with no gene match: 5. Per the germline V gene, CDR1 is SGDLS and CDR2 is YYNGEE. Here the CDR3 reads CASSVEGTGGETQYF. The CDR3 DNA sequence: TGTGCCAGCAGCGTAGAAGGGACAGGGGGCGAAACGCAGTATTTT. Supplemented by reference TRBV9 and TRBJ2-3, the full variable domain reads DSGVTQTPKHLITATGQRVTLRCSPRSGDLSVYWYQQSLDQGLQFLIQYYNGEERAKGNILERFSAQQFPDLHSELNLSSLELGDSALYFCASSVEGTGGETQYFGPGTRLTVL.

V usage is TRBV7-2 and J usage is TRBJ2-3, with 10 bases aligning to TRBD1. V was clipped by 5 bases and J by 5 bases; unmatched bases: 13. The CDR3 contains 17 residues. In germline, CDR1 is SGHTA, CDR2 FQGNSA. CDR3 bases: TGTGCCAGCAGCCCAGTTTCGACAGGGGGCGCTGGAGATACGCAGTATTTT. Translation: CASSPVSTGGAGDTQYF. The entire variable domain, with the rest obtained from reference TRBV7-2 and TRBJ2-3, is as follows: GAGVSQSPSNKVTEKGKDVELRCDPISGHTALYWYRQSLGQGLEFLIYFQGNSAPDKSGLPSDRFSAERTGGSVSTLTIQRTQQEDSAVYLCASSPVSTGGAGDTQYFGPGTRLTVL.

The J gene is TRBJ1-2, the V gene TRBV7-8; 7 bases are a match to TRBD1. The V gene end was trimmed by 1 base and the J gene end by 7 bases; junction bases not matched to a gene: 9. Germline V CDR1 and CDR2: SGHVS, FQNEAQ. The CDR3 runs 15 residues. The CDR3: CASSLGREGAFGYTF. CDR3 DNA: TGTGCCAGCAGCTTAGGTCGGGAGGGGGCCTTTGGCTACACCTTC.

This clone showed up just once. This chain connects TRBV5-4 to TRBJ1-2, with 9 bases identical to TRBD1. Germline CDR1 reads SGHNT; CDR2 reads YYREEE (reference sequence). The CDR3 spans 15 residues. Trimming cost V 5 bases and J 5 bases; bases outside gene matches: 10. CDR3 sequence: CASSQGTGGGYGYTF. The DNA of the CDR3 is TGTGCCAGCAGTCAAGGAACAGGGGGCGGGTATGGCTACACCTTC.

This sequence joins TRBV5-1 and TRBJ2-5; tentatively, D is TRBD2 (7 bases). CDR3 length: 15 amino acids. Per the germline V gene, CDR1 is SGHRS and CDR2 is YFSETQ. V was clipped by 1 base and J by 1 base, with 11 bases between them. The chain's CDR3 is CASSLRGAVQETQYF. Here the CDR3 DNA reads TGCGCCAGCAGCTTGCGGGGGGCCGTCCAAGAGACCCAGTACTTC.

This clone was counted only a few times. This chain connects TRBV10-2 to TRBJ2-1; 11 bases agree with TRBD2. CDR1 is WSHSY and CDR2 is SAAADI in the germline V gene. The CDR3 has 15 residues. Trimming took 6 bases from V and 10 from J; bases not matched to a gene: 11. The CDR3 DNA is TGCGCCAGCAGGGTGACTAGCGGGGTCGGCGGAGAGCAGTTCTTC. Translation gives CASRVTSGVGGEQFF.

The chain couples TRBV6-5 to TRBJ1-2; weak D call: TRBD1 (6 bases). The V gene's germline CDR1 is MNHEY and CDR2 SVGAGI. Trimming removed 6 bases from V and 3 bases from J, with 11 bases in between. The CDR3 length is 13 residues. Here the CDR3 DNA reads TGTGCCAGCAGCACAGGGCAGGACTATGGCTACACCTTC. It translates to CASSTGQDYGYTF.

The chain combines TRBV4-1 with TRBJ1-6, with TRBD1 matching 8 bases. The CDR3 runs 16 residues. Germline-derived CDR1 and CDR2 are MGHRA and YSYEKL. Trimming at V came to 5 bases and at J to 5 bases, leaving 8 bases not matched to a gene. The CDR3 sequence is CASSSKQGGHNSPLHF. CDR3 DNA: TGCGCCAGCAGCTCCAAACAGGGGGGTCATAATTCACCCCTCCACTTT.

This rearrangement joins TRBV29-1 to TRBJ2-1, with D maybe TRBD2 (6 bases). This CDR3 region has 15 residues. Germline V gives CDR1 SQVTM, CDR2 ANQGSEA. Trimming cost V 2 bases and J 4 bases, with 15 bases left between them. DNA of the CDR3: TGCAGCGTTGAATACCGGACTACCCGTTACAATGAGCAGTTCTTC. This codes for CSVEYRTTRYNEQFF.